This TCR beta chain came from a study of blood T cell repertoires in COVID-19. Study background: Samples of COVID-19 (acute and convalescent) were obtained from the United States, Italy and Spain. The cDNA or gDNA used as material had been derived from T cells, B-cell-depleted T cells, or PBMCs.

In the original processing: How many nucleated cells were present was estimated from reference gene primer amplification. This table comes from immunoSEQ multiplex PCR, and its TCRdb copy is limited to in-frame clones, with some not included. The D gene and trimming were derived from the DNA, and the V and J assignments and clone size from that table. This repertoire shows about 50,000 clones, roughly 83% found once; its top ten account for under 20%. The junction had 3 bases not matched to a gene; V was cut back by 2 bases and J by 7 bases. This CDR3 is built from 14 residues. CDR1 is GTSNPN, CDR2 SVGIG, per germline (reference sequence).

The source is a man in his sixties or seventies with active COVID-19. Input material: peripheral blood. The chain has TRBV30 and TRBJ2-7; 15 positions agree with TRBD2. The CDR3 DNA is TGTGCCTGGAGTCGAGGACTAGCGGGGGGGGAGCAGTACTTC. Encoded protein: CAWSRGLAGGEQYF.